This entry lists 2 T cell receptor beta chains sequenced from one sample in a study of T cells in Graves' hyperthyroidism and ophthalmopathy. It was RNA transcripts that yielded the amplified TCR beta CDR3 regions. HTBI primers were used for first-round RT-PCR of the TCR CDR3. TCRdb used MiXCR to reprocess the multiplex PCR reads, holding one entry per CDR3 protein. The sample yields approximately 400,000 distinct CDR3 sequences, roughly 13% seen once. The sequencing input was blood. Every receptor here comes from a man in his thirties or forties with Graves' hyperthyroidism that later progressed to Graves' ophthalmopathy.

V and J are TRBV5-4 and TRBJ1-1; D uncertain. Germline CDR1 is SGHNT and CDR2 is YYREEE (reference sequence). CDR3 length: 12 residues. V was trimmed by 2 bases and J by 11 bases, leaving 13 bases between them. CDR3 DNA: TGTGCCAGCAGCTTCCGGGCCCGTCGGGCTTTCTTT. Translation: CASSFRARRAFF. The full variable domain, in which reference TRBV5-4 and TRBJ1-1 provide the parts outside the CDR3, is ETGVTQSPTHLIKTRGQQVTLRCSSQSGHNTVSWYQQALGQGPQFIFQYYREEENGRGNFPPRFSGLQFPNYSSELNVNALELDDSALYLCASSFRARRAFFGQGTRLTVV.

This chain links TRBV4-1 with TRBJ2-2, with 14 bases matching TRBD2. Germline values: CDR1 MGHRA, CDR2 YSYEKL. This CDR3 region has 17 residues. With V trimmed by 4 bases and J by 4 bases, 5 bases remained unmatched. CDR3 sequence: CASSRRLAGGSTGELFF. CDR3 DNA: TGCGCCAGCAGCCGACGACTAGCGGGGGGGAGCACCGGGGAGCTGTTTTTT.